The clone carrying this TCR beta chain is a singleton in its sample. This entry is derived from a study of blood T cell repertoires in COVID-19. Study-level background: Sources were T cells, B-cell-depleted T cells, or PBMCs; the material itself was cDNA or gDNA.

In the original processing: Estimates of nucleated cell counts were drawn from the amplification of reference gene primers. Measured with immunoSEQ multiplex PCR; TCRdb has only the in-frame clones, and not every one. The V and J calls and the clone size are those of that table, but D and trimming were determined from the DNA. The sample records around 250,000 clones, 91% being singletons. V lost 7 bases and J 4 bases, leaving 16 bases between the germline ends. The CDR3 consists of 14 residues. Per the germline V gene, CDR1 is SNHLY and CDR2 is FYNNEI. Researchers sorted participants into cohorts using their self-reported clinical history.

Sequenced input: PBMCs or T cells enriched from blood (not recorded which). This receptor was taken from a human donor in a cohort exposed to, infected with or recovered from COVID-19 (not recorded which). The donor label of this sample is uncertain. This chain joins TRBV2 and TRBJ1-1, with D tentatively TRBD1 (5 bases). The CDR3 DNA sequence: TGTGCCAGCACGGGGGGACGAATGGGCACTGAAGCTTTCTTT. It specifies CASTGGRMGTEAFF.